This T cell receptor (beta chain) derives from a study of T cell responses to AZD1222 COVID-19 vaccine. Regarding the study as a whole: It was only six AZD1222 recipients who were seropositive at baseline.

With regard to this clone: What it binds is unknown.

Germline CDR1 WSHSY, CDR2 SAAADI. This CDR3 has 13 residues. V shed 4 bases and J shed 1 base, with 8 bases lying between them. The table came from immunoSEQ multiplex PCR; TCRdb's copy has only in-frame clones and leaves some out. Of more than 150,000 clones detected, around nine tenths appear once; the ten largest clones hold roughly 0.49%. This chain uses TRBV10-2 with TRBJ2-7; D might be TRBD1 (5 bases). Sequencing was performed on peripheral blood, taken on day 0 of AZD1222 vaccination. The sequence derives from an adult in good health. The CDR3 region is CASSGGLSYEQYF. The DNA for the CDR3 is TGCGCCAGCAGTGGGGGCCTGTCCTACGAGCAGTACTTC.